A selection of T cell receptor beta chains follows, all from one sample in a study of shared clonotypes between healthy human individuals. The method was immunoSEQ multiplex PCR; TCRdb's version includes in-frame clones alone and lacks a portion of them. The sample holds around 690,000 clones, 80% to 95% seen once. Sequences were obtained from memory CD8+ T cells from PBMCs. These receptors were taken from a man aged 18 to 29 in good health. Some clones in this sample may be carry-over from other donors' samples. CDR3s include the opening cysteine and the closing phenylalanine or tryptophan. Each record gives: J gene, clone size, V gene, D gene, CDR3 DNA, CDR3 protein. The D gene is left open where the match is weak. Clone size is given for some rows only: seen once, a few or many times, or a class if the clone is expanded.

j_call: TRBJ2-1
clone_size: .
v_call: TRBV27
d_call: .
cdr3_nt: TGTGCCAGCAGTTTGAGAGGGAGCTCCTACAATGAGCAGTTCTTC
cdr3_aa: CASSLRGSSYNEQFF

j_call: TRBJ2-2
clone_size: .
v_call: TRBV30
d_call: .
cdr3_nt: TGTGCGGGAGTGTTCGACACCGGGGAGCTGTTTTTT
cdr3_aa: CAGVFDTGELFF

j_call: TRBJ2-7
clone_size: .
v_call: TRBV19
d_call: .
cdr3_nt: TGTGCCAGTAGTATCGTGGAGTCGACGGTTTACGAGCAGTACTTC
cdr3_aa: CASSIVESTVYEQYF

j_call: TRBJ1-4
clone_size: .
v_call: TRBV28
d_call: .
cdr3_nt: TGTGCCAGCAGTATCTCCGCCGGACTCTGGGGTAATGAAAAACTGTTTTTT
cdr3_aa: CASSISAGLWGNEKLFF

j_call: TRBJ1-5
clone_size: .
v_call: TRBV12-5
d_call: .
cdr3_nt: TGTGCTATAGGGGAAGGCAATCAGCCCCAGCATTTT
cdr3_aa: CAIGEGNQPQHF

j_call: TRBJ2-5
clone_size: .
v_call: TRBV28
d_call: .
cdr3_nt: TGTGCCAGCAGTTTAAGGGTTAAGAGAGCCCCCCAAGAGACCCAGTACTTC
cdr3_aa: CASSLRVKRAPQETQYF

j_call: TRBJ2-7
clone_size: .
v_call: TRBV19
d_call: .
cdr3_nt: TGTGCCAGTAGCTATGCACGGGACAATTCCTACGAGCAGTACTTC
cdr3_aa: CASSYARDNSYEQYF

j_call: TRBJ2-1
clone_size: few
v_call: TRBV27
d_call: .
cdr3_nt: TGTGCCAGCAGTCCCGCGACTAGAGGTGGAGTTGAGCAGTTCTTC
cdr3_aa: CASSPATRGGVEQFF

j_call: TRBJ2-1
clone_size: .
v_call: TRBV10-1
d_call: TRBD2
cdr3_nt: TGCGCCAGCAGTGGCGCGGCTAGCGGGTCCCACAATGAGCAGTTCTTC
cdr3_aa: CASSGAASGSHNEQFF

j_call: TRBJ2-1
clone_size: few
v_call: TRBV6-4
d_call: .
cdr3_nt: TGTGCCAGCAGTGACTCGCTGGGGGGATACAATGAGCAGTTCTTC
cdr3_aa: CASSDSLGGYNEQFF

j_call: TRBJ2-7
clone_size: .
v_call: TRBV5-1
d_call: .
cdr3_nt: TGCGCCAGCCGCACAGGGCTGACAGTAAACTACGAGCAGTACTTC
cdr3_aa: CASRTGLTVNYEQYF

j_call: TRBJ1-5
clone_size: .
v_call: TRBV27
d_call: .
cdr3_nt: TGTGCCAGCAGTCCCCTTTTTAGGGTGGACCAGCCCCAGCATTTT
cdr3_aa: CASSPLFRVDQPQHF

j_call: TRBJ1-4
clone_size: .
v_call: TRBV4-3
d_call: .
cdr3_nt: TGCGCCAGCAGCCGAGAGAGCTGGCTGTTTTTT
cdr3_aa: CASSRESWLFF

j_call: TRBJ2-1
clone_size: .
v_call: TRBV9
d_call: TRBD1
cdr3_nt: TGTGCCAGCAGCTCCCGACAGGGGTACAATGAGCAGTTCTTC
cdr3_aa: CASSSRQGYNEQFF

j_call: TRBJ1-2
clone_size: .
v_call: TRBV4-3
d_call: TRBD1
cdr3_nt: TGCGCCAGCAGCCAAGATACCGGGGACAGGGTGGGCTATGGCTACACCTTC
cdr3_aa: CASSQDTGDRVGYGYTF

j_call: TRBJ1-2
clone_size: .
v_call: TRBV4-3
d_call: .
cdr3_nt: TGCGCCAGCAGCCAAGATCTCGGGACTACACCCTACTATGGCTACACCTTC
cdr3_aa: CASSQDLGTTPYYGYTF

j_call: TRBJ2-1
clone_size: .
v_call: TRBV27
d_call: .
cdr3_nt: TGTGCCAGCAGTTTATCGAGGGAAGGGTTAAATGAGCAGTTCTTC
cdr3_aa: CASSLSREGLNEQFF

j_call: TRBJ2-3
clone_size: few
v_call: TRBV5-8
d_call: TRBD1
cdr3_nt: TGTGCCAGCAGCCCGGGGACAGGGAACACAGATACGCAGTATTTT
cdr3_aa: CASSPGTGNTDTQYF

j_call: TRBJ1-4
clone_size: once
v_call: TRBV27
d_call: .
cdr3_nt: TGTGCCAGCAGTCCGCGGGGCGTCGGTGAAAAACTGTTTTTT
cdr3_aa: CASSPRGVGEKLFF

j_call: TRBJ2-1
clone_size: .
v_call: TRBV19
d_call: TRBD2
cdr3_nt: TGTGCCAGTAGTATTTCGGGAGGGCCGAGTGAGCAGTTCTTC
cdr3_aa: CASSISGGPSEQFF

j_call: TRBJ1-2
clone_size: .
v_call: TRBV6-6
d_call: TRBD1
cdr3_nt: TGTGCCAGCAGTTATAATGACAGGGGCTTTAACTATGGCTACACCTTC
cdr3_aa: CASSYNDRGFNYGYTF

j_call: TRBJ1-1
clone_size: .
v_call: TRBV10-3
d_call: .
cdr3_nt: TGTGCCATCAGTGTGTTATTTGGGACTGAAGACACTGAAGCTTTCTTT
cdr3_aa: CAISVLFGTEDTEAFF

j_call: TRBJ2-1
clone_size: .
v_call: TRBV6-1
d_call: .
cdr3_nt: TGTGCCAGCAGTGAAGCTTTCAGTTTCAGTGAGCAGTTCTTC
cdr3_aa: CASSEAFSFSEQFF

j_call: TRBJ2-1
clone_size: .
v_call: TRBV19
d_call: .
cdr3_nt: TGTGCCAGTAGTATTGCTCGGAACTATACTTACAATGAGCAGTTCTTC
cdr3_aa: CASSIARNYTYNEQFF

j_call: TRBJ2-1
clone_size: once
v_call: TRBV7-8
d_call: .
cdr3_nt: TGTGCCAGCAGCCTACTAGCTATCTACTACAATGAGCAGTTCTTC
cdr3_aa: CASSLLAIYYNEQFF

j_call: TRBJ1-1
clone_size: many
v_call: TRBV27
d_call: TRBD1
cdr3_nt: TGTGCCAGCAGTCCCAGGGGGCCGTTTACTGAAGCTTTCTTT
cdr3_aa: CASSPRGPFTEAFF

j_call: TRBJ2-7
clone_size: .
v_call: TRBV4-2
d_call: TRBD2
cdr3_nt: TGTGCCAGCAGCCAGACTAGCGGGACGTCCTACGAGCAGTACTTC
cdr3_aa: CASSQTSGTSYEQYF

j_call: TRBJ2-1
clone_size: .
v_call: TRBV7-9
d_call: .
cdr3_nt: TGTGCCAGCAGCCCGCGCTTGGATGAGCAGTTCTTC
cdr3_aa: CASSPRLDEQFF

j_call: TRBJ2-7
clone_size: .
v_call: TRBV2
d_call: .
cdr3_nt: TGTGCCAGCAGTGTTGCGCTCCCCTACGAGCAGTACTTC
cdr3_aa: CASSVALPYEQYF

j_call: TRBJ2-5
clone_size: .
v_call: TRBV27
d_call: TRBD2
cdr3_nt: TGTGCCAGCAGCGACGGGAGGGCCGGAGAGACCCAGTACTTC
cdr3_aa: CASSDGRAGETQYF

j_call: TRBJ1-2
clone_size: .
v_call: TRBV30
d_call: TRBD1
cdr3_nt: TGTGCCTTCCAAGCCGGGACAGGGGTTGAGCATGGCTACACCTTC
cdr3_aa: CAFQAGTGVEHGYTF

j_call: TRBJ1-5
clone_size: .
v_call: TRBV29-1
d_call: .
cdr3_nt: TGCAGCGTTGAAACTGTGGGGGGTGATCAGCCCCAGCATTTT
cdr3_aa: CSVETVGGDQPQHF

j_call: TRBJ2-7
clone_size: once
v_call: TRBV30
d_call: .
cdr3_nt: TGTGCCTGGAACCTACGACAGTCCCCGGAGCAGTACTTC
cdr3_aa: CAWNLRQSPEQYF

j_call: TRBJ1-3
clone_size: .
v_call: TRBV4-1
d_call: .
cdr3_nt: TGCGCCAGCAGCCAAGTACACAGGTACTCTGGAAACACCATATATTTT
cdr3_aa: CASSQVHRYSGNTIYF

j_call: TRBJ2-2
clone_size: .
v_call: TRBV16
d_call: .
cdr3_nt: TGTGCCAGCAGCCAGTCTCACAGGGATATCGGGGAGCTGTTTTTT
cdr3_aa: CASSQSHRDIGELFF

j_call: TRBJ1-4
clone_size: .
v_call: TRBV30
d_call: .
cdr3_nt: TGTGCCTGGATGGTTCAGGGAAAACTGTTTTTT
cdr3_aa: CAWMVQGKLFF

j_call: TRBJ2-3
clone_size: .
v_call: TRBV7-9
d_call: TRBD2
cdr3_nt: TGTGCCAGCAGCTTAGGGGGACTAGCGGGCTCCACAGATACGCAGTATTTT
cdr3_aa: CASSLGGLAGSTDTQYF

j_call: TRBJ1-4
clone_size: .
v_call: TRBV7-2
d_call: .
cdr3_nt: TGTGCCAGCAGCTTAGATGGGGGGTTTAATGAAAAACTGTTTTTT
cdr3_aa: CASSLDGGFNEKLFF

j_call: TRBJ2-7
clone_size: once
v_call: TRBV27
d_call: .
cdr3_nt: TGTGCCAGCAGTTTACGGGGAAGTGTCGACGAGCAGTACTTC
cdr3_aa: CASSLRGSVDEQYF

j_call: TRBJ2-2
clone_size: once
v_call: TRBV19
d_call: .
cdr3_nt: TGTGCCAGTAGTATAATTGGGAACACCGGGGAGCTGTTTTTT
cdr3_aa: CASSIIGNTGELFF

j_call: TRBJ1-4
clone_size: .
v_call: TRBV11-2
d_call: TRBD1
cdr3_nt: TGTGCCAGCAGCTTGATACAGGGGAGTGGTGGGGAAAAACTGTTTTTT
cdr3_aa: CASSLIQGSGGEKLFF

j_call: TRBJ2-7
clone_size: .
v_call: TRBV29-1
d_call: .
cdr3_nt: TGCAGCGTTGAAGCTCCACAGGGCGTAAAGGGTCTCTACGAGCAGTACTTC
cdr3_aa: CSVEAPQGVKGLYEQYF

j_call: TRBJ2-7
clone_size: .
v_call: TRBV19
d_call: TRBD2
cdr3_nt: TGTGCCAGTAGTATAGCTAGCGGAACCTACGAGCAGTACTTC
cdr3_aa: CASSIASGTYEQYF

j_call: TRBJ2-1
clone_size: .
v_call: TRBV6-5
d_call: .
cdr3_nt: TGTGCCAGCAGTTACTCCGTGGGGAGCCCGTATAATTTCTTC
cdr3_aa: CASSYSVGSPYNFF

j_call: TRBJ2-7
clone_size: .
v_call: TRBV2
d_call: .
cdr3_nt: TGTGCCAGCAGTGATACACCTTACGAGCAGTACTTC
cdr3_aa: CASSDTPYEQYF

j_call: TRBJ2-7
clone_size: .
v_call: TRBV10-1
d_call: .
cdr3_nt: TGCGCCAGCAGTGATGGCGACGAGCAGTACTTC
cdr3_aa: CASSDGDEQYF

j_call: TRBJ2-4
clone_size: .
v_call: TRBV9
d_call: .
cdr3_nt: TGTGCCAGCAGCCCCTTGGGGGAGGAGAAAAACATTCAGTACTTC
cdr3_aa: CASSPLGEEKNIQYF

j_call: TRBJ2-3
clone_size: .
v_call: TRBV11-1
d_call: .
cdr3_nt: TGTGCCAGCAGCTTAGAGAGGGTGTCGAGCACAGATACGCAGTATTTT
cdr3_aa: CASSLERVSSTDTQYF

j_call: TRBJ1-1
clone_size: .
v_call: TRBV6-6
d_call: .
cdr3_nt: TGTGCCAGCAGTTACTCAGGGGGAGACACTGAAGCTTTCTTT
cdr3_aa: CASSYSGGDTEAFF

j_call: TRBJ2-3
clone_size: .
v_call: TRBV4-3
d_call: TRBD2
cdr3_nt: TGCGCCAGCAGCCAAGAGGCGACTAGCGGGCGGAGCACAGATACGCAGTATTTT
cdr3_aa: CASSQEATSGRSTDTQYF

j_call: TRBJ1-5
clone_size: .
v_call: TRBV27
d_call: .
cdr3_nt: TGTGCCAGCAGTTTGGCGGGAAGCAATCAGCCCCAGCATTTT
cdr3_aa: CASSLAGSNQPQHF

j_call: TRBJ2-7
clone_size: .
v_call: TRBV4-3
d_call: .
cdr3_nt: TGCGCCAGCAGCCAAGACTTAAGTTACGAGCAGTACTTC
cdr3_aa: CASSQDLSYEQYF

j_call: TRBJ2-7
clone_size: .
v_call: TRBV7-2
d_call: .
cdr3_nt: TGTGCCAGCAGACCGTCGGGACACCTCTCCTACGAGCAGTACTTC
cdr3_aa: CASRPSGHLSYEQYF

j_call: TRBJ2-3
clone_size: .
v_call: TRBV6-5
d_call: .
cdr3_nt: TGTGCCAGCGGGTGGGCCGGGACAGATACGCAGTATTTT
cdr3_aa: CASGWAGTDTQYF

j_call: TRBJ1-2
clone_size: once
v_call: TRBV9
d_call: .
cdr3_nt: TGTGCCAGCAGCGTAGCAGCAGGCGGTTCTACCTATGGCTACACCTTC
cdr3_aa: CASSVAAGGSTYGYTF

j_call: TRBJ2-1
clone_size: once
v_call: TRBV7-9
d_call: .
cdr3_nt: TGTGCCAGCAGCTTATCTGACAATGAGCAGTTCTTC
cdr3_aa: CASSLSDNEQFF

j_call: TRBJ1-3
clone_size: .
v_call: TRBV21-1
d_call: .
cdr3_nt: TGTGCCAGCAGCAAATTGGGGGGAACAAGGGCTAATCTCTCCGGAAACACCATATATTTT
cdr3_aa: CASSKLGGTRANLSGNTIYF

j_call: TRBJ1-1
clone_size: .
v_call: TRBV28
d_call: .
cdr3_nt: TGTGCCTCCGGACATATCACTGAAGCTTTCTTT
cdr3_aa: CASGHITEAFF